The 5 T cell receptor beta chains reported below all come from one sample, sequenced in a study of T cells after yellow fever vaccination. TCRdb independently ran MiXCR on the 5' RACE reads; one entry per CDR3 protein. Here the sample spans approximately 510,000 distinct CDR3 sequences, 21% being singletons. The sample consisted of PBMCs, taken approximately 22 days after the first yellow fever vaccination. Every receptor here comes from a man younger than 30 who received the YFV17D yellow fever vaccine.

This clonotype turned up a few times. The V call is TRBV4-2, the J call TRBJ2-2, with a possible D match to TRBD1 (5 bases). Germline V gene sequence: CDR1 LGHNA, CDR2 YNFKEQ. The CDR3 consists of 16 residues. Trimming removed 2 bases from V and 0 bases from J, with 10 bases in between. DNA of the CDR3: TGTGCCAGCAGCCAACTTGGGGCCGCGAACACCGGGGAGCTGTTTTTT. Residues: CASSQLGAANTGELFF.

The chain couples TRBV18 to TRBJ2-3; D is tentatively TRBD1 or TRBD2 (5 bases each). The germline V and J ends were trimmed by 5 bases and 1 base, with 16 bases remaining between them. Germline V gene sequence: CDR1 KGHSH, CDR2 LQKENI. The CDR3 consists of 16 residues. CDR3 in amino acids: CASSGDGPFGTDTQYF. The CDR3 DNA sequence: TGTGCCAGCTCAGGGGACGGTCCCTTTGGCACAGATACGCAGTATTTT.

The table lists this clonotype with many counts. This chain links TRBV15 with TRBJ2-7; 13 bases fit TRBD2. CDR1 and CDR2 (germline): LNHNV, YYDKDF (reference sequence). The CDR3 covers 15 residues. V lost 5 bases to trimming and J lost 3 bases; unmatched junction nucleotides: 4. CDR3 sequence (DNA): TGTGCCACCAGCCTCGGGACTAGCGGGGTCTACGAGCAGTACTTC. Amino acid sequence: CATSLGTSGVYEQYF.

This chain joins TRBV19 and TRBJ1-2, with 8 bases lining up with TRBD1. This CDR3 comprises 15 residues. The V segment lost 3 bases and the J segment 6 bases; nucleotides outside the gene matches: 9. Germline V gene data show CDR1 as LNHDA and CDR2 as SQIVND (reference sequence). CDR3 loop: CASSMEDRGWHGYTF. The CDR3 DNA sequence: TGTGCCAGTAGTATGGAAGACAGGGGATGGCATGGCTACACCTTC.

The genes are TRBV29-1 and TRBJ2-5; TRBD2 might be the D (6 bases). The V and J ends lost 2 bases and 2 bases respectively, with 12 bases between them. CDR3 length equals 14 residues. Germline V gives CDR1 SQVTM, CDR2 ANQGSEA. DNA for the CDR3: TGCAGCGTTGAATTCGGGGGACGTCAAGAGACCCAGTACTTC. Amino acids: CSVEFGGRQETQYF.